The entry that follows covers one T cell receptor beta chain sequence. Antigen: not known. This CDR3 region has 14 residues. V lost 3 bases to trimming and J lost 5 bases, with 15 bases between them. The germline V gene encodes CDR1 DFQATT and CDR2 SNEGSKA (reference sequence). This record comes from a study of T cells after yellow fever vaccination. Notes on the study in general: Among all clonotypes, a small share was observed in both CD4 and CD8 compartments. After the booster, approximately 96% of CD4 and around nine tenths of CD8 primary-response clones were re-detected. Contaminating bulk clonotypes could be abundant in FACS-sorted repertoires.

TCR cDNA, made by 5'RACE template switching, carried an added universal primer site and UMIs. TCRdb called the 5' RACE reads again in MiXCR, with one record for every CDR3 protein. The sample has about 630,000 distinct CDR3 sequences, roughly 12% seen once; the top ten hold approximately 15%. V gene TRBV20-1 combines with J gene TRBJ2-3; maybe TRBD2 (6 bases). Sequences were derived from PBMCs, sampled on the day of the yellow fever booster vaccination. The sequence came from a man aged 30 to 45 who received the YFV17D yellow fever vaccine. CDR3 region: CSARMGGIEDTQYF. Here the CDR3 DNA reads TGCAGTGCTAGGATGGGAGGAATAGAAGATACGCAGTATTTT.